This entry is about one T cell receptor beta chain. The data stem from a study of blood T cell repertoires in COVID-19. Study background: The analysed material was cDNA or gDNA that came from T cells, B-cell-depleted T cells, or PBMCs.

CDR1 is SGDLS, CDR2 YYNGEE, per germline. The V segment lost 0 bases and the J segment 2 bases; nucleotides outside the gene matches: 7. CDR3 size: 16 residues. Repertoires were generated with immunoSEQ multiplex PCR, while TCRdb's copy carries only in-frame clones and drops some. The data show 150,000 or so clones, about 80% seen once. Sequencing was performed on PBMCs or T cells enriched from blood (not recorded which). V is TRBV9 and J is TRBJ2-5; TRBD2 matches at 7 bases. The TCR was taken from a woman between 45 and 65 years old who had recovered from COVID-19. CDR3 sequence: CASSVVPAGMQETQYF. The CDR3 bases are TGTGCCAGCAGCGTAGTACCAGCGGGGATGCAAGAGACCCAGTACTTC.